The TCR beta chain described here comes from a study of post-analysis software for immune sequencing data. The overall study: Both relapsing-remitting and secondary progressive multiple sclerosis featured among the disease courses, as did progressive-relapsing multiple sclerosis.

TCR beta cDNA libraries had unique molecular identifiers. A single record per CDR3 protein comes from TCRdb applying MiXCR to the PCR reads. The table shows just over 250,000 distinct CDR3 sequences, with 36% occurring only once. Points on this clonotype: The antigen remains unidentified.

The ends were cut back, 1 base at V and 3 bases at J, with 6 bases in the middle. Germline V gives CDR1 LGHNA, CDR2 YNFKEQ. The CDR3 contains 13 residues. Findings and limits, study-wide: Multiple sclerosis patients had significantly lower normalized Chao1 diversity than controls. With TRBV5-6, TRBV5-1 and TRBV20-1 included, 4 to 6 TRBV segments were more frequent in patients than in controls. Samples from one preparation batch, clustered by F measure, grouped strongly together.

The clonotype was recovered from a girl aged 10 to 17 with multiple sclerosis. The sequenced sample consisted of blood. The gene calls are TRBV4-2 and TRBJ1-1; D is perhaps TRBD1 (5 bases). CDR3 region: CASSQVGDTEAFF. The DNA of the CDR3 is TGTGCCAGCAGCCAAGTGGGGGACACTGAAGCTTTCTTT.